This paragraph covers one T cell receptor beta chain sequence. Germline-derived CDR1 and CDR2 are MDHEN and SYDVKM. CDR3 size: 14 residues. V lost 10 bases to trimming and J lost 4 bases, with 19 bases between them. This table comes from immunoSEQ multiplex PCR, and its TCRdb copy is limited to in-frame clones, with some not included. The table shows some 630,000 clones, with around 96% occurring only once. Naive CD8 cells were CD45RO-negative, positively selected for CCR7, excluding terminally differentiated effector memory CD45RA+ cells. The data are from a study of shared clonotypes between healthy human individuals. At the level of the study: Per donor, CD8 memory used one plate, CD8 naive used two, CD4 memory used three and CD4 naive used three.

This chain links TRBV28 with TRBJ1-2; D unresolved. This clonotype was sampled from a woman younger than 45 in good health. Sequenced: naive CD8+ T cells sorted from blood. CDR3 sequence (DNA): TGTGCCACCCTTTTTGAGAGACGGGGCTATGGCTACACCTTC. Its translation is CATLFERRGYGYTF.